Each of the 21 T cell receptor beta chains below was sequenced from the same sample in a study of OX40 agonist ivuxolimab in advanced cancers. Only in-frame clones appear in the TCRdb table, and some are missing; sequencing was by immunoSEQ multiplex PCR. The data contain fewer than 70,000 clones, around 86% of them singletons. The material was CD4+ or CD8+ T cells sorted from blood, obtained in a trial of the OX40 agonist ivuxolimab. The receptor source for this set is an adult with an advanced solid tumor such as melanoma, head and neck, liver or kidney cancer.

The count of this clone is one. This chain connects TRBV11-2 to TRBJ2-7; a possible D gene is TRBD2 (5 bases). V lost 5 bases to trimming and J lost 1 base, with 12 bases between them. CDR3 length: 14 residues. Germline CDR1 and CDR2: SGHAT and FQNNGV. The CDR3: CASSTGGWSYEQYF. The CDR3 DNA reads as TGTGCCAGCAGCACCGGAGGTTGGTCCTACGAGCAGTACTTC.

V is TRBV19 and J is TRBJ1-1, with unresolved D. V dropped 1 base and J dropped 5 bases, with 14 bases sitting between them. The CDR3 has 15 residues. The germline V gene has CDR1 LNHDA and CDR2 SQIVND (reference sequence). This CDR3 is CASSIGINRHTEAFF. CDR3 DNA: TGTGCCAGTAGTATAGGAATTAATAGACATACTGAAGCTTTCTTT.

This CDR3 reads CASSNFSGLRIYTDTQYF. The CDR3 DNA sequence: TGTGCCAGCAGCAATTTCTCCGGCCTGCGGATCTACACAGATACGCAGTATTTT. This chain links TRBV21-1 with TRBJ2-3; the listed D gene, TRBD2, was not tested against the DNA. TRBV21-1 has pseudogene status. This CDR3 has 18 residues.

V is TRBV6-4 and J is TRBJ1-5; D remains unclear. This CDR3 has 16 residues. The germline V and J ends were trimmed by 2 bases and 9 bases, with 20 bases remaining between them. Germline CDR1 reads MRHNA; CDR2 reads SNTAGT. CDR3 nucleotides: TGTGCCAGCAGTGACCCTAAACAGATACTTGACGGGCCCCAGCATTTT. Translated: CASSDPKQILDGPQHF.

The chain recombines TRBV18 with TRBJ2-1; tentative D call: TRBD2 (5 bases). The germline CDR1 and CDR2 sequences are KGHSH and LQKENI. The V gene lost 3 bases and the J gene lost 2 bases, with 5 bases spanning the gap. The CDR3 has 13 amino acids. CDR3 loop: CASSPSAYNEQFF. The CDR3 DNA reads TGTGCCAGCTCACCTAGCGCCTACAATGAGCAGTTCTTC.

This chain links TRBV10-2 with TRBJ2-1; 11 bases fit TRBD2. This CDR3 has 16 residues. V trimming: 6 bases; J trimming: 5 bases; junction bases outside the gene matches: 9. CDR1 is WSHSY and CDR2 is SAAADI in the germline V gene. The CDR3 loop is CASRGLAGGGNNEQFF. The CDR3 region has the DNA TGCGCCAGCAGAGGTCTAGCGGGAGGAGGAAACAATGAGCAGTTCTTC.

This clone is judged medium-sized (0.01 to 0.1%). Different DNA sequences within this sample yield the same CDR3. The genes are TRBV4-1 and TRBJ1-2, with a possible D match to TRBD1 (5 bases). This CDR3 has 13 amino acids. Germline CDR1 reads MGHRA; CDR2 reads YSYEKL. V was shortened by 2 bases and J by 5 bases, with 9 bases between the two germline ends. CDR3 nucleotides: TGCGCCAGCAGCCAAATGGGACTTTATGGCTACACCTTC. Translating gives CASSQMGLYGYTF.

The chain is built from TRBV6-5 and TRBJ1-4; D not resolved. The length of the CDR3 is 16 residues. Germline V gene sequence: CDR1 MNHEY, CDR2 SVGAGI. The ends were cut back, 0 bases at V and 3 bases at J, with 11 bases in the middle. The CDR3 nucleotides are TGTGCCAGCAGTTACTCGATTGGGGAGGCTAATGAAAAACTGTTTTTT. Its translation: CASSYSIGEANEKLFF.

The rearrangement joins TRBV10-3 to TRBJ2-5; no clear D. The germline CDR1 and CDR2 sequences are ENHRY and SYGVKD. The CDR3 is 14 amino acids. Trimming stripped 5 bases from V and 4 bases from J, with 14 bases between. The CDR3 bases are TGTGCCATCAGTTCCCCCAGCCATGCAGAGACCCAGTACTTC. Translated, it gives CAISSPSHAETQYF.

The chain employs TRBV19 and TRBJ2-7, with D possibly called TRBD1 or TRBD2 (5 bases each). V was clipped by 4 bases and J by 1 base, with 11 bases between them. There are 14 residues in the CDR3. Germline V gene sequence: CDR1 LNHDA, CDR2 SQIVND (reference sequence). This chain's CDR3 is CASSRGAPSYEQYF. In nucleotides, the CDR3 is TGTGCCAGTAGTAGAGGGGCGCCTTCCTACGAGCAGTACTTC.

V gene TRBV19 combines with J gene TRBJ1-5, with a tentative D call TRBD1 (6 bases). V was pared by 3 bases and J by 2 bases, with 11 bases between. CDR1 and CDR2 from the germline V gene are LNHDA and SQIVND (reference sequence). This CDR3 has 15 residues. CDR3 in amino acids: CASSMGQGGNQPQHF. DNA of the CDR3: TGTGCCAGTAGTATGGGACAAGGAGGCAATCAGCCCCAGCATTTT.

This sequence joins TRBV2 and TRBJ1-2; D is undetermined. V lost 4 bases to trimming and J lost 7 bases, with 16 bases between them. From germline, CDR1 is SNHLY and CDR2 FYNNEI. The CDR3 is made up of 14 amino acids. The CDR3 nucleotides read TGTGCCAGCAGTGTGGAGGATATAGCGAGTGGCTACACCTTC. Residues: CASSVEDIASGYTF.

About this clone itself: One junction end disagrees with the germline gene, perhaps due to a read error. The V gene is TRBV6-1, the J gene TRBJ1-1; TRBD1 might be the D (5 bases). CDR1 and CDR2 (germline): MNHNS, SASEGT. This CDR3 spans 12 amino acids. The CDR3 spells CGIQDSNTEAFF. The DNA for the CDR3 is TGCGGGATACAGGATTCTAACACTGAAGCTTTCTTT.

The chain carries TRBV27 and TRBJ1-2; TRBD1 is a possible D gene (5 bases). The CDR3 contains 14 residues. Germline V gene data show CDR1 as MNHEY and CDR2 as SMNVEV (reference sequence). Trimming pared 3 bases from V and 2 bases from J, leaving 10 bases between. As DNA, the CDR3 is TGTGCCAGCAGTTTGTCGGGACCCAACTATGGCTACACCTTC. It is translated as CASSLSGPNYGYTF.

The V call is TRBV28, the J call TRBJ2-5, with TRBD2 identical over 9 bases. There are 16 residues in the CDR3. CDR1 is MDHEN, CDR2 SYDVKM, per germline. After removal of 2 bases from V and 6 bases from J, the junction contained 10 bases not matched to a gene. CDR3 loop: CASSLGGGSGRKTQYF. CDR3 nucleotides: TGTGCCAGCAGTTTAGGGGGGGGTAGCGGGAGAAAGACCCAGTACTTC.

This clone has only one observation. The J gene is TRBJ1-4, the V gene TRBV6-5, with 11 nucleotides matching TRBD1. The CDR3 runs to 15 residues. Germline CDR1 MNHEY, CDR2 SVGAGI. With 2 bases clipped from V and 12 bases from J, the junction kept 8 bases outside the gene matches. The CDR3 loop is CASSYSYRTGGELFF. Written as DNA, the CDR3 is TGTGCCAGCAGTTACAGCTACAGGACAGGGGGCGAACTGTTTTTT.

This sequence joins TRBV5-1 and TRBJ1-3; D is perhaps TRBD1 (6 bases). The V gene lost 2 bases and the J gene lost 2 bases, with 11 bases spanning the gap. The CDR3 contains 15 residues. Per the germline V gene, CDR1 is SGHRS and CDR2 is YFSETQ. This CDR3 reads CASSLSSGAGNTIYF. DNA of the CDR3: TGCGCCAGCAGCTTATCTTCAGGGGCTGGAAACACCATATATTTT.

This CDR3 is CASSLAADDTQYF. In nucleotides, the CDR3 is TGTGCCAGCAGCTTAGCGGCGGACGATACGCAGTATTTT. The genes are TRBV7-3 and TRBJ2-3, with D unresolved. Germline CDR1 and CDR2: SGHTA and FQGTGA. The CDR3 is 13 residues long. The V gene lost 2 bases and the J gene lost 6 bases, with 9 bases spanning the gap.

The chain links TRBV29-1 to TRBJ1-1, with 7 bases fitting TRBD1. Germline loops: CDR1 SQVTM, CDR2 ANQGSEA. The CDR3 has 12 amino acids. With V trimmed by 7 bases and J by 1 base, 3 bases remained unmatched. CDR3 loop: CSGRTGNTEAFF. CDR3 DNA: TGCAGCGGCCGGACAGGGAACACTGAAGCTTTCTTT.

J is TRBJ1-2 and V is TRBV6-1; D gene uncertain. V was shortened by 10 bases and J by 5 bases, with 14 bases between the two germline ends. In germline, CDR1 is MNHNS, CDR2 SASEGT. The CDR3 has 12 residues. The CDR3 here is CAITEGSYGYTF. CDR3 coding DNA: TGTGCCATCACGGAGGGATCGTATGGCTACACCTTC.

The chain is built from TRBV7-2 and TRBJ2-5; TRBD2 agrees at 9 bases. Germline CDR1 and CDR2: SGHTA and FQGNSA. V shed 8 bases and J 6 bases; nucleotides not matched to a gene: 7. The CDR3 sequence is 13 residues long. CDR3 in DNA: TGTGCCAGCCTCGATCTAGCGGGGAAGACCCAGTACTTC. Encoded protein: CASLDLAGKTQYF.